Ten or more counts support the clone carrying this T cell receptor (beta chain). The data belong to a study of regulatory T cells in long-lasting Graves disease. Investigators prepared the TCR beta libraries by applying iRepertoire HTBI primers and Arm-PCR of CDR3 regions. TCRdb passed the multiplex PCR reads through MiXCR, listing each CDR3 protein once. This table has 250,000 to 300,000 distinct CDR3 sequences, around 21% appearing once. Time point: persistent/refractory GD, antithyroid drugs over 5 years with positive TRAb. PBMC RNA was the source of the TCR library. The material was peripheral blood mononuclear cells (PBMCs), obtained when the disease was refractory, from a patient treated with antithyroid drugs. The origin of this receptor is a female donor with Graves disease.

CDR3 bases: TGTGCCAGCAGCTTATCTTTGGGGTACGAGCAGTACTTC. It yields the protein CASSLSLGYEQYF. The chain has TRBV7-9 and TRBJ2-7; D gene uncertain. Trimming removed 2 bases at V and 4 bases at J, with 9 bases between. CDR3 length: 13 amino acids. The V gene's germline CDR1 is SEHNR and CDR2 FQNEAQ (reference sequence).